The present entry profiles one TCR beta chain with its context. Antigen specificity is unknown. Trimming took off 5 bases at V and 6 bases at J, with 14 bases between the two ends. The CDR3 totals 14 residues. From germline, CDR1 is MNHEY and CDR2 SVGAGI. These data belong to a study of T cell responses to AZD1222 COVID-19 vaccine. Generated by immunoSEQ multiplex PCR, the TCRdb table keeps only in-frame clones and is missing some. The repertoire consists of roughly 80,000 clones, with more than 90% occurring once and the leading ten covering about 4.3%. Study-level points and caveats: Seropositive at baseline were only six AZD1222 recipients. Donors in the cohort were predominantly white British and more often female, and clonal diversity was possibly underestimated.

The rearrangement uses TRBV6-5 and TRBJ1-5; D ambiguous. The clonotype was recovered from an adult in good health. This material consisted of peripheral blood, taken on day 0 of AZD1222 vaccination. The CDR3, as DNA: TGTGCCAGCAGTCCCTACAGTCCGGGTCAGCCCCAGCATTTT. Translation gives CASSPYSPGQPQHF.